This T cell receptor (beta chain) was recovered during a study of T cell responses to AZD1222 COVID-19 vaccine. Study results and caveats: Spike was spanned by vaccine-associated CD4 TCRs, which were dominant at 160-218 and 743-854. Baseline seropositivity occurred in only a handful of AZD1222 recipients. Repertoire samples came only from after the peak T cell response.

CDR3 length: 13 residues. V lost 6 bases and J 3 bases, leaving 9 bases between the germline ends. The germline V gene has CDR1 LNHDA and CDR2 SQIVND (reference sequence). TCRdb's table, derived via immunoSEQ multiplex PCR, lists solely in-frame clones and lacks some. The sample yields about 110,000 clones, about 92% seen once. Concerning this clone: Its specificity is not known.

The chain employs TRBV19 and TRBJ1-5, with a weak D call TRBD1 (6 bases). Material: peripheral blood, obtained on day 0 of MenACWY control vaccination. This TCR was recovered from an adult in good health. CDR3: CASRGQANQPQHF. The CDR3 DNA reads as TGTGCCAGTAGGGGACAAGCCAATCAGCCCCAGCATTTT. The variable domain in full, with the rest retrieved from reference TRBV19 and TRBJ1-5, is DGGITQSPKYLFRKEGQNVTLSCEQNLNHDAMYWYRQDPGQGLRLIYYSQIVNDFQKGDIAEGYSVSREKKESFPLTVTSAQKNPTAFYLCASRGQANQPQHFGDGTRLSIL.